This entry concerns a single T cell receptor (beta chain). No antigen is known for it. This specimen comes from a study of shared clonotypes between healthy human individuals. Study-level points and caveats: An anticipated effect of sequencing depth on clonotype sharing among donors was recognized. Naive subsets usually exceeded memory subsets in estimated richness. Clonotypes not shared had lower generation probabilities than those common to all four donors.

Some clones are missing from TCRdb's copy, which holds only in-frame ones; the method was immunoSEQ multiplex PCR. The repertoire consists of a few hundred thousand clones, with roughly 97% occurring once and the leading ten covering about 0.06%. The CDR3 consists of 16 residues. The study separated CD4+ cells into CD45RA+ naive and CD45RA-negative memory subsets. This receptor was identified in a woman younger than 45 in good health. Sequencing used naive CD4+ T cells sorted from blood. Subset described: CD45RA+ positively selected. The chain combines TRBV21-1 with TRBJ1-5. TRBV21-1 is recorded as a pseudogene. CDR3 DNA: TGTGCCAGCAGCTCTCATGATAGGCCCCCTAATCAGCCCCAGCATTTT. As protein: CASSSHDRPPNQPQHF.